This passage covers 16 T cell receptor beta chains from one sample sequenced in a study of CD8+ T cells in alopecia areata. RNA, once extracted, was reverse transcribed into cDNA for use as the sequencing template. The method was immunoSEQ multiplex PCR; TCRdb's version includes in-frame clones alone and lacks a portion of them. The sample yields 150,000 to 180,000 clones, about 51% seen once. This specimen consisted of CD8+ T cells sorted from blood, obtained at week 0. These receptors were obtained from a human donor with alopecia areata.

J is TRBJ1-2 and V is TRBV15; the D gene is possibly TRBD1 (6 bases). V lost 0 bases to trimming and J lost 5 bases, with 19 bases between them. The germline gives CDR1 LNHNV, CDR2 YYDKDF (reference sequence). The CDR3 sequence is 17 residues long. The CDR3 DNA reads as TGTGCCACCAGCAGAGAAGGACCCCGCAGGGGCTCATATGGCTACACCTTC. Protein: CATSREGPRRGSYGYTF. The full variable domain, with the rest looked up from reference TRBV15 and TRBJ1-2, is DAMVIQNPRYQVTQFGKPVTLSCSQTLNHNVMYWYQQKSSQAPKLLFHYYDKDFNNEADTPDNFQSRRPNTSFCFLDIRSPGLGDTAMYLCATSREGPRRGSYGYTFGSGTRLTVV.

The V gene is TRBV4-1, the J gene TRBJ1-1; D might be TRBD1 (5 bases). CDR3 length: 15 amino acids. Trimming removed 1 base at V and 6 bases at J, with 15 bases between. Germline CDR1 reads MGHRA; CDR2 reads YSYEKL. The CDR3 DNA reads TGCGCCAGCAGCCAAGTACGGGGAGAAGGGGCTGAAGCTTTCTTT. This codes for CASSQVRGEGAEAFF.

The sample holds a few counts of this clone. The V and J genes are TRBV19 and TRBJ2-3, with 7 bases that match TRBD2. Trimming took 3 bases from V and 9 from J; bases not matched to a gene: 6. The CDR3 runs to 13 residues. CDR1 and CDR2 from the germline V gene are LNHDA and SQIVND (reference sequence). The CDR3, as DNA: TGTGCCAGTAGTATCGATGCGGGAGTAACGCAGTATTTT. Translated: CASSIDAGVTQYF.

V and J are TRBV29-1 and TRBJ1-1, with D perhaps matching TRBD1 (6 bases). V lost 6 bases, J lost 0 bases, and 17 bases lay in between. The CDR3 covers 15 residues. CDR1 SQVTM and CDR2 ANQGSEA come from the germline V gene. CDR3 DNA: TGCAGCGTGGAGGGGGGCGCGTTAGTGAACACTGAAGCTTTCTTT. It specifies CSVEGGALVNTEAFF.

The rearrangement joins TRBV29-1 to TRBJ2-2; D is unresolved. CDR1 is SQVTM and CDR2 is ANQGSEA in the germline V gene. Trimming took 1 base from V and 6 from J, leaving 9 bases between them. CDR3 length: 13 amino acids. CDR3 in DNA: TGCAGCGTTGAAGCGGAGTGGGCCGGGGAGCTGTTTTTT. Amino acid sequence: CSVEAEWAGELFF.

V is TRBV4-3 and J is TRBJ1-1; 7 nucleotides align to TRBD1. This CDR3 has 15 residues. Germline CDR1 is LGHNA and CDR2 is YSLEER. J gave up 1 base and V 4 bases, and 6 bases lay outside the gene matches. The CDR3 bases are TGCGCCAGCAGCCCCTCGACAGGGACGAACACTGAAGCTTTCTTT. This gives the protein CASSPSTGTNTEAFF.

The CDR3 spells CASSHRTSGQSSYNEQFF. CDR3 sequence (DNA): TGTGCCAGCAGCCATAGGACTAGCGGGCAGAGCTCCTACAATGAGCAGTTCTTC. The chain recombines TRBV9 with TRBJ2-1; 11 positions agree with TRBD2. From germline, CDR1 is SGDLS and CDR2 YYNGEE. V was clipped by 4 bases and J by 0 bases; unmatched bases: 9. The CDR3 contains 18 residues.

The V and J genes are TRBV7-6 and TRBJ2-3; D perhaps matches TRBD1 (7 bases). The CDR3 length is 16 residues. V was clipped by 5 bases and J by 0 bases, with 15 bases between them. The germline CDR1 and CDR2 sequences are SGHVS and FNYEAQ. The CDR3 sequence: CASSPGGFSSTDTQYF. Here the CDR3 DNA reads TGTGCCAGCAGCCCAGGGGGGTTCAGTAGCACAGATACGCAGTATTTT.

The chain has TRBV29-1 and TRBJ2-2; 7 bases line up with TRBD1. The CDR3 length is 14 residues. J lost 4 bases, V lost 3 bases, and 5 bases had no gene match. In germline, CDR1 is SQVTM, CDR2 ANQGSEA. CDR3 loop: CSVEFSGGTGELFF. The CDR3 bases are TGCAGCGTTGAGTTCTCAGGGGGCACCGGGGAGCTGTTTTTT.

Concerning this clone: Germline and junction disagree at one end, which may indicate a read error. Other DNA sequences of this sample code for an identical CDR3. The V and J genes are TRBV5-4 and TRBJ2-1; no definite D call. CDR1 and CDR2 from the germline V gene are SGHNT and YYREEE (reference sequence). The CDR3 is 15 residues long. As DNA, the CDR3 is TGCGCCAGCAGCCAAGATGACCGCGGAAGCGATGAGCAGTTCTTC. This encodes CASSQDDRGSDEQFF.

The V gene is TRBV6-6, the J gene TRBJ2-7, with 8 bases matching TRBD2. The ends lost 0 bases at V and 2 bases at J; junction bases unmatched: 6. Germline-derived CDR1 and CDR2 are MNHNY and SVGAGI (reference sequence). The length of the CDR3 is 16 residues. The DNA for the CDR3 is TGTGCCAGCAGTTACTCGGCGAAGCGGGGGACCTACGAGCAGTACTTC. Its translation: CASSYSAKRGTYEQYF.

The chain uses TRBV12-5 and TRBJ1-1; D not certain. The CDR3 contains 14 residues. The V and J ends lost 2 bases and 2 bases respectively, with 9 bases between them. From germline, CDR1 is LGHNT and CDR2 FRNRAP. The CDR3 sequence is CASGLPQANTEAFF. CDR3 coding DNA: TGTGCTAGTGGTTTGCCGCAGGCTAACACTGAAGCTTTCTTT.

The rearrangement joins TRBV29-1 to TRBJ2-1; 7 nucleotides align to TRBD2. V lost 6 bases to trimming and J lost 1 base; unmatched junction nucleotides: 15. The CDR3 is 17 residues long. Per germline, CDR1 SQVTM and CDR2 ANQGSEA. The CDR3 sequence is CSVVALSAGVSYNEQFF. The CDR3 DNA reads TGCAGCGTCGTAGCATTATCGGCGGGGGTGTCCTACAATGAGCAGTTCTTC.

The rearrangement joins TRBV20-1 to TRBJ1-1; no reliable D call. The CDR3 sequence is 11 residues long. Germline-derived CDR1 and CDR2 are DFQATT and SNEGSKA (reference sequence). With 6 bases removed from V and 3 bases from J, the gap between germline ends came to 8 bases. In nucleotides, the CDR3 is TGCAGTGCCCAGGATTACACTGAAGCTTTCTTT. Translated, it gives CSAQDYTEAFF.

J is TRBJ2-2 and V is TRBV30; 8 bases map to TRBD1. The V gene end was trimmed by 4 bases and the J gene end by 0 bases; junction bases not matched to a gene: 4. Germline loops: CDR1 GTSNPN, CDR2 SVGIG (reference sequence). This CDR3 contains 15 residues. CDR3 region: CAWTMTGANTGELFF. CDR3 nucleotide sequence: TGTGCCTGGACCATGACAGGGGCGAACACCGGGGAGCTGTTTTTT.

This clone was seen more than once but under ten times. As DNA, the CDR3 is TGCAGCGTTGACGGCAGGGAGAACTATGGCTACACCTTC. The encoded protein is CSVDGRENYGYTF. This chain connects TRBV29-1 to TRBJ1-2, with D possibly matching TRBD1 (5 bases). From germline, CDR1 is SQVTM and CDR2 ANQGSEA. This CDR3 is 13 amino acids long. Trimming took 3 bases from V and 2 from J, leaving 10 bases between them.